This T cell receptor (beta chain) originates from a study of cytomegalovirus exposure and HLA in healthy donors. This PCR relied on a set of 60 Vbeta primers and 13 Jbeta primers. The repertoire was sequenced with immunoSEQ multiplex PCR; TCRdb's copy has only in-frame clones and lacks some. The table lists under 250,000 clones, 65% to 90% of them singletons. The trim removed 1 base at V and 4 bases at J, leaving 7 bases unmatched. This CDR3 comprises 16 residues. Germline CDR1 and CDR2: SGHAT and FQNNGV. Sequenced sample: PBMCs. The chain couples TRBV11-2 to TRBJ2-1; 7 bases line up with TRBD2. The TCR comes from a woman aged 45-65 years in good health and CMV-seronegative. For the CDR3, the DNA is TGTGCCAGCAGCTTAGGTGGGGCTAGCGGATACAATGAGCAGTTCTTC. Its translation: CASSLGGASGYNEQFF. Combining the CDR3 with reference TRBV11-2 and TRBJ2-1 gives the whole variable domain EAGVAQSPRYKIIEKRQSVAFWCNPISGHATLYWYQQILGQGPKLLIQFQNNGVVDDSQLPKDRFSAERLKGVDSTLKIQPAKLEDSAVYLCASSLGGASGYNEQFFGPGTRLTVL.